Listed below are T cell receptor beta chains from one sample, sequenced in a study of blood T cell repertoires in COVID-19. Libraries were prepared by immunoSEQ multiplex PCR; TCRdb keeps only in-frame clonotypes and omits some of them. The table has about 280,000 clones, 75% to 90% seen once. Sequenced material: peripheral blood. Every receptor here comes from a young woman who had recovered from COVID-19. The CDR3 runs from the conserved cysteine through the conserved F or W. Each record gives: D gene, clone size, V gene, J gene, CDR3 protein, CDR3 DNA. D genes are given only for firm matches. Clone size is not always given. Where it is, it says once, few, many or a class for expanded clones.

d_call: NA
clone_size: NA
v_call: TRBV5-4
j_call: TRBJ1-1
cdr3_aa: CASSRTAANTEAFF
cdr3_nt: TGTGCCAGCAGCAGGACAGCTGCGAACACTGAAGCTTTCTTT

d_call: NA
clone_size: NA
v_call: TRBV9
j_call: TRBJ2-1
cdr3_aa: CASSARGFVSSYNEQFF
cdr3_nt: TGTGCCAGCAGCGCACGGGGTTTTGTGAGCTCCTACAATGAGCAGTTCTTC

d_call: TRBD1
clone_size: NA
v_call: TRBV3-1/TRBV3-2
j_call: TRBJ2-7
cdr3_aa: CASSPYPGQGYEQYF
cdr3_nt: TGTGCCAGCAGCCCCTATCCGGGACAGGGGTACGAGCAGTACTTC

d_call: NA
clone_size: NA
v_call: TRBV11-3
j_call: TRBJ2-1
cdr3_aa: CASSPLADNEQFF
cdr3_nt: TGTGCCAGCAGCCCTCTCGCGGACAATGAGCAGTTCTTC

d_call: NA
clone_size: NA
v_call: TRBV20-1
j_call: TRBJ2-7
cdr3_aa: CSAARGNEQYF
cdr3_nt: TGCAGTGCCGCTAGGGGGAACGAGCAGTACTTC

d_call: TRBD1
clone_size: once
v_call: TRBV19
j_call: TRBJ1-6
cdr3_aa: CASRQGGSYNSPLHF
cdr3_nt: TGTGCCAGCCGGCAGGGGGGATCCTATAATTCACCCCTCCACTTT

d_call: TRBD1
clone_size: once
v_call: TRBV5-1
j_call: TRBJ1-2
cdr3_aa: CASSWDRGNYGYTF
cdr3_nt: TGCGCCAGCAGCTGGGACAGGGGAAACTATGGCTACACCTTC

d_call: NA
clone_size: few
v_call: TRBV6-5
j_call: TRBJ2-1
cdr3_aa: CASSHGGEQFF
cdr3_nt: TGTGCCAGCAGTCACGGGGGAGAGCAGTTCTTC

d_call: NA
clone_size: NA
v_call: TRBV24-1
j_call: TRBJ2-3
cdr3_aa: CATSGRAGSTDTQYF
cdr3_nt: TGTGCCACCAGTGGGCGGGCGGGTAGCACAGATACGCAGTATTTT

d_call: TRBD2
clone_size: NA
v_call: TRBV12-5
j_call: TRBJ2-3
cdr3_aa: CASGLAGGTQYF
cdr3_nt: TGTGCTAGTGGTTTGGCGGGAGGCACGCAGTATTTT

d_call: NA
clone_size: NA
v_call: TRBV24-1
j_call: TRBJ2-1
cdr3_aa: CATSDLTGRGPEQFF
cdr3_nt: TGTGCCACCAGTGATTTGACAGGGAGGGGCCCTGAGCAGTTCTTC

d_call: NA
clone_size: NA
v_call: TRBV4-1
j_call: TRBJ1-6
cdr3_aa: CASSQEPRVPLHF
cdr3_nt: TGCGCCAGCAGCCAAGAACCTAGAGTACCCCTCCACTTT

d_call: TRBD1
clone_size: NA
v_call: TRBV7-9
j_call: TRBJ1-2
cdr3_aa: CASLAGGGQAVGGYTF
cdr3_nt: TGTGCCAGCTTAGCGGGGGGAGGACAGGCCGTTGGAGGCTACACCTTC

d_call: NA
clone_size: NA
v_call: TRBV6-2/TRBV6-3
j_call: TRBJ1-5
cdr3_aa: CASSYLTARYQPQHF
cdr3_nt: TGTGCCAGCAGTTACTTGACAGCGCGATATCAGCCCCAGCATTTT

d_call: NA
clone_size: NA
v_call: TRBV12-3/TRBV12-4
j_call: TRBJ1-2
cdr3_aa: CASSLGQGVTF
cdr3_nt: TGTGCCAGCAGTTTAGGTCAGGGTGTCACCTTC

d_call: TRBD1
clone_size: once
v_call: TRBV19
j_call: TRBJ1-5
cdr3_aa: CASSIGQGGNQPQHF
cdr3_nt: TGTGCCAGTAGTATCGGACAGGGAGGCAATCAGCCCCAGCATTTT

d_call: TRBD2
clone_size: NA
v_call: TRBV6-1
j_call: TRBJ2-5
cdr3_aa: CASSGPPTSGAQETQYF
cdr3_nt: TGTGCCAGCAGTGGTCCTCCGACTAGCGGGGCACAAGAGACCCAGTACTTC

d_call: NA
clone_size: NA
v_call: TRBV2
j_call: TRBJ2-1
cdr3_aa: CASSEIREGEQFF
cdr3_nt: TGTGCCAGCAGTGAAATCAGGGAAGGTGAGCAGTTCTTC

d_call: TRBD1
clone_size: NA
v_call: TRBV5-1
j_call: TRBJ1-2
cdr3_aa: CASTAQGARYGYTF
cdr3_nt: TGCGCCAGCACGGCACAGGGGGCGCGGTATGGCTACACCTTC

d_call: NA
clone_size: NA
v_call: TRBV5-4
j_call: TRBJ1-1
cdr3_aa: CASSLRSSFPEAFF
cdr3_nt: TGTGCCAGCAGCTTACGGTCGTCCTTCCCTGAAGCTTTCTTT

d_call: NA
clone_size: NA
v_call: TRBV11-1
j_call: TRBJ2-7
cdr3_aa: CASSLSAGYEQYF
cdr3_nt: TGTGCCAGCAGCTTATCTGCGGGCTACGAGCAGTACTTC

d_call: NA
clone_size: NA
v_call: TRBV10-3
j_call: TRBJ1-1
cdr3_aa: CAISPGESAFF
cdr3_nt: TGTGCCATCAGCCCAGGGGAGTCAGCTTTCTTT

d_call: NA
clone_size: NA
v_call: TRBV28
j_call: TRBJ2-7
cdr3_aa: CASSPGTPQDEQYF
cdr3_nt: TGTGCCAGCAGCCCCGGGACACCCCAGGACGAGCAGTACTTC

d_call: TRBD1
clone_size: NA
v_call: TRBV2
j_call: TRBJ1-3
cdr3_aa: CASTRPGQGMSSGNTIYF
cdr3_nt: TGTGCCAGCACCAGACCGGGACAGGGGATGAGCTCTGGAAACACCATATATTTT

d_call: NA
clone_size: once
v_call: TRBV27
j_call: TRBJ1-5
cdr3_aa: CASISSAGARPQHF
cdr3_nt: TGTGCCAGCATTAGCTCGGCCGGAGCCAGGCCCCAGCATTTT

d_call: TRBD2
clone_size: NA
v_call: TRBV5-1
j_call: TRBJ2-3
cdr3_aa: CASSLGRLAGGSTDTQYF
cdr3_nt: TGCGCCAGCAGCTTGGGACGGCTAGCGGGAGGGAGCACAGATACGCAGTATTTT

d_call: NA
clone_size: NA
v_call: TRBV6-2/TRBV6-3
j_call: TRBJ2-7
cdr3_aa: CASSYPSEGAHEQYF
cdr3_nt: TGTGCCAGCAGTTATCCCTCGGAGGGGGCACACGAGCAGTACTTC

d_call: TRBD2
clone_size: once
v_call: TRBV10-3
j_call: TRBJ2-5
cdr3_aa: CAISEFGESSSGPQETQYF
cdr3_nt: TGTGCCATCAGTGAGTTCGGGGAATCTTCTAGCGGGCCCCAAGAGACCCAGTACTTC

d_call: TRBD1
clone_size: NA
v_call: TRBV15
j_call: TRBJ1-4
cdr3_aa: CATSREGTGGEKLFF
cdr3_nt: TGTGCCACCAGCAGAGAGGGGACAGGGGGTGAAAAACTGTTTTTT

d_call: NA
clone_size: NA
v_call: TRBV4-3
j_call: TRBJ2-7
cdr3_aa: CASSQGGNSYEQYF
cdr3_nt: TGCGCCAGCAGCCAAGGTGGCAACTCCTACGAGCAGTACTTC

d_call: NA
clone_size: NA
v_call: TRBV7-3
j_call: TRBJ2-7
cdr3_aa: CASSFDIRREQYF
cdr3_nt: TGTGCCAGCAGCTTCGATATACGGCGGGAGCAGTACTTC

d_call: NA
clone_size: NA
v_call: TRBV7-8
j_call: TRBJ2-1
cdr3_aa: CASSLGLYSSYNEQFF
cdr3_nt: TGTGCCAGCAGCTTAGGACTTTATAGCTCCTACAATGAGCAGTTCTTC

d_call: NA
clone_size: NA
v_call: TRBV11-2
j_call: TRBJ1-1
cdr3_aa: CASSFLGASTEAFF
cdr3_nt: TGTGCCAGCAGCTTCCTTGGGGCGTCCACTGAAGCTTTCTTT

d_call: TRBD2
clone_size: few
v_call: TRBV6-5
j_call: TRBJ2-2
cdr3_aa: CASSYSSGGLTGELFF
cdr3_nt: TGTGCCAGCAGTTACTCTAGCGGGGGGCTTACCGGGGAGCTGTTTTTT

d_call: TRBD1
clone_size: NA
v_call: TRBV27
j_call: TRBJ2-3
cdr3_aa: CASSARGDTQYF
cdr3_nt: TGTGCCAGCAGTGCCAGGGGGGATACGCAGTATTTT

d_call: NA
clone_size: once
v_call: TRBV5-4
j_call: TRBJ1-1
cdr3_aa: CASSLGGQPQNTEAFF
cdr3_nt: TGTGCCAGCAGCTTGGGAGGACAGCCGCAAAACACTGAAGCTTTCTTT

d_call: TRBD1
clone_size: NA
v_call: TRBV7-6
j_call: TRBJ2-2
cdr3_aa: CASSLIARQGGMGELFF
cdr3_nt: TGTGCCAGCAGCTTAATTGCCCGACAGGGTGGAATGGGGGAGCTGTTTTTT

d_call: TRBD1
clone_size: NA
v_call: TRBV28
j_call: TRBJ2-1
cdr3_aa: CASSLGQGSNEQFF
cdr3_nt: TGTGCCAGCAGTTTGGGACAGGGAAGTAATGAGCAGTTCTTC

d_call: NA
clone_size: NA
v_call: TRBV5-1
j_call: TRBJ2-2
cdr3_aa: CASSLEQMNTGELFF
cdr3_nt: TGCGCCAGCAGCTTGGAACAGATGAACACCGGGGAGCTGTTTTTT

d_call: NA
clone_size: NA
v_call: TRBV28
j_call: TRBJ1-4
cdr3_aa: CASSIRARFSTEEKLFF
cdr3_nt: TGTGCCAGCAGCATACGCGCCCGCTTTTCTACCGAGGAAAAACTGTTTTTT

d_call: NA
clone_size: NA
v_call: TRBV20-1
j_call: TRBJ2-7
cdr3_aa: CSATNYEQYF
cdr3_nt: TGCAGTGCTACCAATTACGAGCAGTACTTC

d_call: TRBD2
clone_size: NA
v_call: TRBV27
j_call: TRBJ2-3
cdr3_aa: CASSFLAGGTDTQYF
cdr3_nt: TGTGCCAGCAGTTTCTTGGCGGGGGGGACAGATACGCAGTATTTT

d_call: NA
clone_size: once
v_call: TRBV6-4
j_call: TRBJ1-6
cdr3_aa: CASSERDIGSPLHF
cdr3_nt: TGTGCCAGCAGTGAACGGGACATCGGTTCACCCCTCCACTTT

d_call: NA
clone_size: NA
v_call: TRBV30
j_call: TRBJ2-7
cdr3_aa: CAWSGTLVSYEQYF
cdr3_nt: TGTGCCTGGAGTGGGACACTTGTTTCCTACGAGCAGTACTTC

d_call: NA
clone_size: NA
v_call: TRBV3-1/TRBV3-2
j_call: TRBJ2-2
cdr3_aa: CASSQFLRNTGELFF
cdr3_nt: TGTGCCAGCAGCCAATTTTTGCGGAACACCGGGGAGCTGTTTTTT

d_call: NA
clone_size: NA
v_call: TRBV28
j_call: TRBJ2-7
cdr3_aa: CASSLEAYSYEQYF
cdr3_nt: TGTGCCAGCAGTTTAGAAGCCTACTCCTACGAGCAGTACTTC

d_call: NA
clone_size: once
v_call: TRBV12-3/TRBV12-4
j_call: TRBJ1-3
cdr3_aa: CASRVSSGNTIYF
cdr3_nt: TGTGCCAGCCGCGTGAGCTCTGGAAACACCATATATTTT

d_call: TRBD1
clone_size: NA
v_call: TRBV11-2
j_call: TRBJ2-7
cdr3_aa: CASSLDPGQGANEQYF
cdr3_nt: TGTGCCAGCAGCTTAGATCCGGGACAGGGGGCCAACGAGCAGTACTTC

d_call: NA
clone_size: NA
v_call: TRBV2
j_call: TRBJ2-2
cdr3_aa: CASKENRVNTGELFF
cdr3_nt: TGTGCCAGCAAGGAGAACAGGGTAAACACCGGGGAGCTGTTTTTT

d_call: NA
clone_size: once
v_call: TRBV11-2
j_call: TRBJ2-1
cdr3_aa: CASSITGTPSNGQFF
cdr3_nt: TGTGCCAGCAGCATCACCGGGACACCTTCCAATGGGCAGTTCTTC

d_call: NA
clone_size: NA
v_call: TRBV3-1/TRBV3-2
j_call: TRBJ1-1
cdr3_aa: CASSQDYRLNTEAFF
cdr3_nt: TGTGCCAGCAGCCAAGATTACAGGCTGAACACTGAAGCTTTCTTT

d_call: NA
clone_size: NA
v_call: TRBV19
j_call: TRBJ1-1
cdr3_aa: CASSIERGGGTTEAFF
cdr3_nt: TGTGCCAGTAGTATAGAACGGGGTGGGGGCACCACTGAAGCTTTCTTT

d_call: TRBD2
clone_size: NA
v_call: TRBV19
j_call: TRBJ2-1
cdr3_aa: CASSPAGGITYNEQFF
cdr3_nt: TGTGCCAGTAGTCCAGCGGGGGGGATCACCTACAATGAGCAGTTCTTC